This entry concerns a single T cell receptor beta chain. Full-length variable regions came from constant-region reverse primers plus semi-nested Nested Universal Primer A PCR. Via MiXCR, TCRdb re-called the 5' RACE reads, giving one row per CDR3 protein. Of 35,000 to 50,000 distinct CDR3 sequences in the sample, 20% to 25% were seen once. Tregs were sorted as CD4+CD25+CD127-/low cells. The receptor was isolated from a female donor with breast cancer. The sample comprised Tregs sorted from blood.

The CDR3 sequence: CASSLGSSGSYNEQFF. In nucleotides, the CDR3 is TGCGCCAGCAGCCTCGGGTCTAGCGGGAGTTACAATGAGCAGTTCTTC. The chain employs TRBV5-1 and TRBJ2-1, with 10 positions matching TRBD2. The CDR3 is made up of 16 amino acids. The trim removed 4 bases at V and 4 bases at J, leaving 8 bases unmatched. Germline CDR1 is SGHRS and CDR2 is YFSETQ.